This T cell receptor beta chain was captured in a study of shared clonotypes between healthy human individuals (dated by TCRdb to 2018 to 2020). Background on the whole study: A couple of women and a few men aged 18 to 49 years were included in the cohort. To estimate repertoire size and how much clonotype sharing occurs between individuals, the study deeply sequenced the blood TCR repertoires of five healthy adults. To increase sequencing depth and limit assay-specific biases, different laboratories used diverse techniques to prepare libraries and sequence TCR repertoires. Each donor's leukapheresis produced roughly between roughly 0.85 and 10 billion PBMCs. Study-wide conclusions, independent of this receptor: Sampling was restricted to blood, and TCR repertoires in tissues likely differ from the TCR repertoires found in blood. Based on pairwise subsampling, the degree of clonotype sharing among donors was expected to be affected by sequencing depth. Because the study included only a small number of donors, the genetic and exposure-history diversity represented was limited.

This clone has just one count. Its cognate antigen has yet to be identified. The input lacks base qualities; no much larger clone sits a single base away. Donors were healthy HIV-negative adults with no recently reported acute infections or vaccinations. Every donor was a Caucasian adult residing in Nashville, Tennessee, USA. For unsorted samples, 75 million to 90 million PBMCs were counted and genomic DNA was extracted with the QIAamp DNA Blood Mini kit. Blood was collected by leukapheresis, and PBMCs were isolated by Ficoll-Histopaque density gradient centrifugation and then cryopreserved in liquid nitrogen vapor phase. CDR1 and CDR2 (SNHLY, FYNNEI) derive from the germline V gene. The CDR3 runs 15 amino acids, cysteine and phenylalanine included. The CDR3 DNA has 45 bases and is translated from base 1. At the junction V is shortened by 3 bases and J by 4 bases, with 12 bases in between. Using the deep immunoSEQ assay, TCR CDR3 regions were amplified from genomic DNA by multiplex PCR. Extracted genomic DNA from each cell subset was distributed evenly across all wells of several immunoSEQ 96-well plates, and each plate was treated as a replicate. For unsorted PBMC, each replicate PCR was loaded with 250 to 300 ng genomic DNA, equivalent to tens of thousands of T cell genomes. Ten immunoSEQ deep assay plates were used to sequence unsorted PBMC genomic DNA. The purified libraries were quantified using a Qubit 3.0 fluorometer, sized with a Bioanalyzer 2100, and then quantified again using the KAPA Library Quantification kit. Every immunoSEQ 96-well plate was sequenced on a separate single-read 150-cycle Illumina NextSeq 550 flow cell. In the authors' own workflow: Because the immunoSEQ output held only junctional sequences and lacked quality scores, the filtering could not match the filtering applied to full-length reads. Sequences were annotated with PyIR, a Python wrapper for IgBLAST v1.9, and V/J genes and CDR3 were assigned using IMGT germline references. Reads were removed for weak V/J assignments (E-value above 1e-6), missing CDR3, stop codons, out-of-frame junctions, or ambiguous translated residues. V3J clonotypes were defined as sequences sharing the same inferred V gene, J gene, and CDR3 amino acid sequence. Percentage overlap between repertoires was calculated by dividing the number of shared unique clonotypes by the size of the smaller repertoire. Three approaches were used to assess repertoire richness: RTK rarefaction, the Chao1 estimator, and Recon v2.1 estimates of unobserved clonotypes. TCRdb carries this immuneACCESS record with in-frame sequences only. Its versions omit some clonotypes, under half of them owing to an unresolved V gene in the studies checked, with the rest unexplained. V and J calls and clone size are given by that table; D and trimming were obtained from the DNA. The sample has 400,000 to 500,000 clones on record, less than 80% of them singletons. 10% to 15% of the sample belongs to the ten largest clones.

The V and J segments used are TRBV2 and TRBJ2-2, with TRBD2 perhaps the D gene, on 6 matching bases. This receptor was identified in a woman in her thirties or forties in good health. Some clones in this sample may be carry-over from other donors' samples. The sequenced material came from PBMCs. The DNA sequence is as follows: TGTGCCAGCAGTGAGGAGGGAGTCGGCACCGGGGAGCTGTTTTTT. It encodes CASSEEGVGTGELFF. The entire variable domain, with the stretches around the CDR3 drawn from the reference TRBV2 and TRBJ2-2 proteins, is EPEVTQTPSHQVTQMGQEVILRCVPISNHLYFYWYRQILGQKVEFLVSFYNNEISEKSEIFDDQFSVERPDGSNFTLKIRSTKLEDSAMYFCASSEEGVGTGELFFGEGSRLTVL.